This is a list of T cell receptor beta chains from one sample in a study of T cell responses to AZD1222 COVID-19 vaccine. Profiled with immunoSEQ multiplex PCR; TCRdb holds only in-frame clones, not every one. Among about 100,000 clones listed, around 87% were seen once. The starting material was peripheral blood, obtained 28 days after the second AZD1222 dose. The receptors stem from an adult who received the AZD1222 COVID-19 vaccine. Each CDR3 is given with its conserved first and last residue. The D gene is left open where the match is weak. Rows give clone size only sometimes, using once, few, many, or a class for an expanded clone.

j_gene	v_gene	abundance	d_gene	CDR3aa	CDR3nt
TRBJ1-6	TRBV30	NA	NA	CAWSARPINSPLHF	TGTGCCTGGAGCGCCCGACCGATAAATTCACCCCTCCACTTT
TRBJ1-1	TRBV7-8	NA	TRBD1	CASSSDRGAEAFF	TGTGCCAGCAGCTCAGACAGGGGCGCTGAAGCTTTCTTT
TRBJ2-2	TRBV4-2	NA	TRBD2	CASSQDPSGRPGELFF	TGTGCCAGCAGCCAAGATCCCAGCGGGAGACCCGGGGAGCTGTTTTTT
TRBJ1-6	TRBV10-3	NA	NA	CAISESKGGDSPLHF	TGTGCCATCAGTGAGTCGAAAGGGGGAGATTCACCCCTCCACTTT
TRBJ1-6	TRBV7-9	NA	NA	CASSLDGSPLHF	TGTGCCAGCAGCTTAGACGGCTCACCCCTCCACTTT
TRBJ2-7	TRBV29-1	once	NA	CSVSEGVGEQYF	TGCAGCGTTTCCGAGGGGGTCGGCGAGCAGTACTTC
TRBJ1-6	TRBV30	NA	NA	CAWSDGGSPLHF	TGTGCCTGGAGTGATGGTGGTTCACCCCTCCACTTT
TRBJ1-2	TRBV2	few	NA	CASSERQYDGYTF	TGTGCCAGCAGTGAAAGGCAGTATGATGGCTACACCTTC
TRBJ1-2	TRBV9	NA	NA	CASSVDGKRPGLF	TGTGCCAGCAGCGTAGATGGGAAAAGGCCGGGACTTTTC
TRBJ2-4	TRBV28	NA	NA	CASRPGGWGVNIQYF	TGTGCCAGCCGCCCGGGTGGGTGGGGGGTGAACATTCAGTACTTC
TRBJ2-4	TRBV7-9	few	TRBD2	CASSVLAGGPDLAKNIQYF	TGTGCCAGCAGCGTACTAGCGGGAGGGCCGGATCTAGCCAAAAACATTCAGTACTTC
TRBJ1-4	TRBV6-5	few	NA	CASSRGRGGEKLFF	TGTGCCAGCAGTAGGGGACGCGGGGGAGAAAAACTGTTTTTT
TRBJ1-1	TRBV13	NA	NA	CASSLEGRGIAFF	TGTGCCAGCAGCTTAGAAGGCAGGGGCATAGCTTTCTTT
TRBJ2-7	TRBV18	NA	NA	CASSPGLTYEQYF	TGTGCCAGCTCACCCGGTCTCACCTACGAGCAGTACTTC
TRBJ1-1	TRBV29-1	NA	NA	CSGASLGGTEAFF	TGCAGCGGGGCGTCCCTAGGGGGCACTGAAGCTTTCTTT
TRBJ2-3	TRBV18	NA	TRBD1	CASSTSDRGSDTQYF	TGTGCCAGCTCAACTTCGGACAGGGGAAGTGATACGCAGTATTTT
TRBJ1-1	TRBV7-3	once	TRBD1	CASSLGRDREAFF	TGTGCCAGCAGCTTAGGCCGGGACAGGGAAGCTTTCTTT
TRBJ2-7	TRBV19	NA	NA	CASSRGDSSYEQYF	TGTGCCAGTAGTAGGGGGGACAGCTCCTACGAGCAGTACTTC
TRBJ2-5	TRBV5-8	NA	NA	CASSLMGETQYF	TGTGCCAGCAGCTTGATGGGAGAGACCCAGTACTTC
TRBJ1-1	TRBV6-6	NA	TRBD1	CASSLSGGLDTEAFF	TGTGCCAGCTCCCTCTCAGGGGGCTTAGACACTGAAGCTTTCTTT
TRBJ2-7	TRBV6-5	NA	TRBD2	CASVTSGRAYEQYF	TGTGCCAGCGTAACTAGCGGGAGGGCCTACGAGCAGTACTTC
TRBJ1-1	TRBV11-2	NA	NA	CASSLSRGLNTEAFF	TGTGCCAGCAGCTTATCCCGGGGACTGAACACTGAAGCTTTCTTT
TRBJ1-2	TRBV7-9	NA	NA	CASSPYDGWNGYTF	TGTGCCAGCAGCCCGTACGACGGATGGAATGGCTACACCTTC
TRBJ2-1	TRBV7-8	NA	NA	CASSLAGRGFNNEQFF	TGTGCCAGCAGCTTAGCAGGCAGGGGATTCAACAATGAGCAGTTCTTC
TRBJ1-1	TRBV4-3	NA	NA	CASSQGPGGLRGMRAFF	TGCGCCAGCAGCCAAGGACCCGGGGGGTTAAGGGGCATGAGGGCTTTCTTT
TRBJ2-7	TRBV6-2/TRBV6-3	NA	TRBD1	CASSRRQGSEQYF	TGTGCCAGCAGTCGAAGACAGGGTAGCGAGCAGTACTTC
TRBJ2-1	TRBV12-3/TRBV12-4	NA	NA	CASSLGVNEQFF	TGTGCCAGCAGTTTGGGAGTTAATGAGCAGTTCTTC
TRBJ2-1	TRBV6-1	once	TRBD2	CASSEALGTSGLNEQFF	TGTGCCAGCAGTGAAGCGCTAGGGACTAGCGGGCTCAATGAGCAGTTCTTC
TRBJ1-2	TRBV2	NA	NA	CASNPTGHPGGTF	TGTGCCAGCAACCCTACGGGACACCCCGGGGGCACCTTC
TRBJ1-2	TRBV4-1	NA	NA	CASSQDWQTTNYGYTF	TGCGCCAGCAGCCAAGATTGGCAGACAACTAACTATGGCTACACCTTC
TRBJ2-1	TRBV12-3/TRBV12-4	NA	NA	CASSKVGQFF	TGTGCCAGCAGTAAAGTAGGGCAGTTCTTC
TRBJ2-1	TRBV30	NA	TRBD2	CAWTGTSGSSSYNEQFF	TGTGCCTGGACTGGGACTAGCGGGAGTAGTTCCTACAATGAGCAGTTCTTC
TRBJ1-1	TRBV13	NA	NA	CASSKGRGDLGAFF	TGTGCCAGCAGCAAAGGGAGGGGGGACCTAGGAGCTTTCTTT
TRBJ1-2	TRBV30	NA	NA	CAWSSVLTGADGYTF	TGTGCCTGGAGTTCAGTCCTGACAGGAGCAGATGGCTACACCTTC